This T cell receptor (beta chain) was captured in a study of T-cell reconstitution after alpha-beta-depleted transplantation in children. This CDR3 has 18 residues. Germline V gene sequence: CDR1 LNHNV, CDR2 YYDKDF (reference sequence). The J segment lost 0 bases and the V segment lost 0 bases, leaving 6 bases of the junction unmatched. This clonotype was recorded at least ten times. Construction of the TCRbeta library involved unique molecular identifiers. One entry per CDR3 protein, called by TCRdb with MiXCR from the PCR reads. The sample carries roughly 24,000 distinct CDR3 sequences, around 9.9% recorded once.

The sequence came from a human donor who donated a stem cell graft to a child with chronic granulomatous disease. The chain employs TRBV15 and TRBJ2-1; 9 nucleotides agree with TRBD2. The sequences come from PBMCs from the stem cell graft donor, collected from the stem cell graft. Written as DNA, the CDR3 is TGTGCCACCAGCAGAGATGTTTTGACTAGCGGCTCCTACAATGAGCAGTTCTTC. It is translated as CATSRDVLTSGSYNEQFF.